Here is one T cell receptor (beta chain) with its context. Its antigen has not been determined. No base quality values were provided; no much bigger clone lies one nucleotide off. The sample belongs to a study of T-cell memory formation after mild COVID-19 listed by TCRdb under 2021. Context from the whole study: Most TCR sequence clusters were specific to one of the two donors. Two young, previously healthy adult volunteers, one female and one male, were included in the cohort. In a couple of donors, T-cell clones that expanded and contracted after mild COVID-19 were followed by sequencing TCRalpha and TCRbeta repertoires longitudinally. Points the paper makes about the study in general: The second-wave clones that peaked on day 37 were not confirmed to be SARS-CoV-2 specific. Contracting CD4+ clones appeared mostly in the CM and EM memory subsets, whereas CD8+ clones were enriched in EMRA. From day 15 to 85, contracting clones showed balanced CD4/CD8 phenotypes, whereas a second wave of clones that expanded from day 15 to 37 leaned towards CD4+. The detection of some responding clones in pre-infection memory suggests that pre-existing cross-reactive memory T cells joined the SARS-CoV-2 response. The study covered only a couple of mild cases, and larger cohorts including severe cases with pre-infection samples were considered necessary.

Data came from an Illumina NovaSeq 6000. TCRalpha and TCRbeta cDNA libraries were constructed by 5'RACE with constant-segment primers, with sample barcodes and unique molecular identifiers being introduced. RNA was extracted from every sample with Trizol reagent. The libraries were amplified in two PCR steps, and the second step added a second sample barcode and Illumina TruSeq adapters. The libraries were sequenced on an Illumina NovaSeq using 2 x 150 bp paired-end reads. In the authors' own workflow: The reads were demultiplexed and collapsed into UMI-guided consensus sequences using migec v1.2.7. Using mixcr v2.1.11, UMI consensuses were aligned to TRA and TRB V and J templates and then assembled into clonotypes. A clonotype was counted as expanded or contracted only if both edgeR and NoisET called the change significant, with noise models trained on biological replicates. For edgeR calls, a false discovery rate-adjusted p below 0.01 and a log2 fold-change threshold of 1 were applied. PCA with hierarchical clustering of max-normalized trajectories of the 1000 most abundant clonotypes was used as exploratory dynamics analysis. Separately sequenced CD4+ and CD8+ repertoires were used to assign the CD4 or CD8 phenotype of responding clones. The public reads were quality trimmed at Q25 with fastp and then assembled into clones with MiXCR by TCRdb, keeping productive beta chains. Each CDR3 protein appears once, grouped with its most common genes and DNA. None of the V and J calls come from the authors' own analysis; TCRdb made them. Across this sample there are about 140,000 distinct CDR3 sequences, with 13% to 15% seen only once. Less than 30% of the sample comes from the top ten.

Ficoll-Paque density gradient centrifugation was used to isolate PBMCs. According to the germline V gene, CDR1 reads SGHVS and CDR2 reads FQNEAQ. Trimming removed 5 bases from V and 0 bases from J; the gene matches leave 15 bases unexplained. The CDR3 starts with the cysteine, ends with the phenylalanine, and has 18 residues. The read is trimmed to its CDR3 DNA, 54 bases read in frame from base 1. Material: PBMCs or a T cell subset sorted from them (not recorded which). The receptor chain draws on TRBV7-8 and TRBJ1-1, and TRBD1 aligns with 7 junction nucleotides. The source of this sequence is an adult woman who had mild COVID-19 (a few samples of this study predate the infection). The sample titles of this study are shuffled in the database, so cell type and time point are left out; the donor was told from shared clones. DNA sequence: TGTGCCAGCAGCCCCTTCCTCCAAACAGGGGTAATGAACACTGAAGCTTTCTTT. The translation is CASSPFLQTGVMNTEAFF.